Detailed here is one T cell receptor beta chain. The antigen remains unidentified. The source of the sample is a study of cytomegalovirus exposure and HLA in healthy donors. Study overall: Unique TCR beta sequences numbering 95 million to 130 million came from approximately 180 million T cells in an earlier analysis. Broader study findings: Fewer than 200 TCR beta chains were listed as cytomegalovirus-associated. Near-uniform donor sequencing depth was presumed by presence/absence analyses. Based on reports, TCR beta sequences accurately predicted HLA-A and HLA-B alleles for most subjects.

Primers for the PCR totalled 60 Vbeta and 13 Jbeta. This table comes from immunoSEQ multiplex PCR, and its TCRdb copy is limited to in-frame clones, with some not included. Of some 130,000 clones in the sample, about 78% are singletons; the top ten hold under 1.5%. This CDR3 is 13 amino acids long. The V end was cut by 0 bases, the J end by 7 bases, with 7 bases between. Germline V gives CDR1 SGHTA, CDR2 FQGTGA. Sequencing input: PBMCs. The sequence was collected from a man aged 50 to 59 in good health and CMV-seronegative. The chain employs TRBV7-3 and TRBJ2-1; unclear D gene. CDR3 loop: CASSLTAGNEQFF. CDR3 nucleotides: TGTGCCAGCAGCTTAACGGCTGGTAATGAGCAGTTCTTC.